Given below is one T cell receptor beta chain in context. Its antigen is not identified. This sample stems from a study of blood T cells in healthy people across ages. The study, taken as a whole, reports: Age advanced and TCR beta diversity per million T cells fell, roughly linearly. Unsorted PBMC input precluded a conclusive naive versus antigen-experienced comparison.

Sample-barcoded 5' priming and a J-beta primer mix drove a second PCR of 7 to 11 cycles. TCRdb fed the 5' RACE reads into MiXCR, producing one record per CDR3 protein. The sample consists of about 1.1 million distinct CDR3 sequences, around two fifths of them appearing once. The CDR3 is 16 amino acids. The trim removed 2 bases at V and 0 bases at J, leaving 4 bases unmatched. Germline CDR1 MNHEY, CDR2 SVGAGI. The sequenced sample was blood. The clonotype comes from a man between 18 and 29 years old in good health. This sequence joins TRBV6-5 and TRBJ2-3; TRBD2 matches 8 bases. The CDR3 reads CASSYASGLSTDTQYF. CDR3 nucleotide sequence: TGTGCCAGCAGTTACGCTAGCGGGTTAAGCACAGATACGCAGTATTTT.